The clone carrying this T cell receptor beta chain was seen repeatedly, ten times or more. Its antigen is not identified. CDR3 size: 15 residues. Losses at the gene ends were 2 bases for V and 6 bases for J; bases not matched to a gene: 3. Germline CDR1 and CDR2: SGHRS and YFSETQ. The study recruited healthy Caucasian donors from Russia who were aged about 6 to 95. The entry originates in a study of blood T cells in healthy people across ages. Study conclusions and caveats: Changes in expanded clonotypes were possibly confounded, as the CMV status of donors was unknown.

With a J-beta primer mix and a sample-barcoded 5' primer, a second PCR ran about 7 to 12 cycles. Tagging of each cDNA molecule was performed by a template-switch adaptor with 12 random nucleotides. Each CDR3 protein is one row after TCRdb ran MiXCR on the 5' RACE reads. The repertoire includes 1.5 million to 2 million distinct CDR3 sequences, about 35% of them detected once, and approximately 10% sits in the top ten. V and J are TRBV5-1 and TRBJ2-1, with 12 bases identical to TRBD2. Source material: blood. This sequence originates from a woman in her thirties in good health. CDR3 residues: CASSFELAGGNEQFF. The CDR3 nucleotides are TGCGCCAGCAGCTTTGAACTAGCGGGAGGCAATGAGCAGTTCTTC. Based on the CDR3 plus reference TRBV5-1 and TRBJ2-1, the full variable domain is KAGVTQTPRYLIKTRGQQVTLSCSPISGHRSVSWYQQTPGQGLQFLFEYFSETQRNKGNFPGRFSGRQFSNSRSEMNVSTLELGDSALYLCASSFELAGGNEQFFGPGTRLTVL.